This TCR beta chain derives from a study of blood T cell repertoires in COVID-19. As for the study in general: The United States, Italy and Spain provided the acute and convalescent COVID-19 samples. The analysed material was cDNA or gDNA that came from T cells, B-cell-depleted T cells, or PBMCs.

This CDR3 comprises 11 residues. V lost 8 bases and J lost 11, with 15 bases in between. This clone was detected once. Here immunoSEQ multiplex PCR was the method, and the copy in TCRdb shows in-frame clones only, minus some. The sample records 200,000 to 300,000 clones, about 87% being singletons. This rearrangement joins TRBV12-3 or TRBV12-4 to TRBJ1-1; D unresolved. Sequencing was performed on peripheral blood. The source of this sequence is a woman aged 40 to 55 with acute or convalescent COVID-19. In DNA form, the CDR3 reads TGTGCCAGCGGCCGGATGGGAGCGGCTTTCTTT. Translation: CASGRMGAAFF.